These T cell receptor beta chains were read from a single sample in a study of metastatic and nonmetastatic thyroid tumors. Using MiXCR, TCRdb reanalyzed the PCR reads. The sample contains 30,000 to 50,000 clones, roughly 14% of which appear only once. The sample was blood. The receptors were sampled from a female donor with papillary thyroid cancer or a benign thyroid nodule (not recorded which). Some clones in this sample may be carry-over from other donors' samples. Each CDR3 is given with its conserved first and last residue. The D gene is left open where the match is weak. For some rows the clone size is stated as once, few or many, or as a class when expanded; others skip it.

d_call,clone_size,j_call,v_call,cdr3_nt,cdr3_aa
TRBD2,many,TRBJ2-1,TRBV12-3/TRBV12-4,TGTGCCAGCAGCACCCTAGCGGGAGGGCCCTACAATGAGCAGTTCTTC,CASSTLAGGPYNEQFF
NA,many,TRBJ2-5,TRBV20-1,TGCAGTGCTAGAGATTCGGGTCGGGGGACCCAAGAGACCCAGTACTTC,CSARDSGRGTQETQYF
TRBD1,many,TRBJ1-4,TRBV7-9,TGTGCCAGCAGCTTAGAGGGACAGGGGGCTGGAAAACTGTTTTTT,CASSLEGQGAGKLFF
NA,many,TRBJ2-3,TRBV28,TGTGCCAGCAGATCAGGGGGGGCCCTGATCACAGATACGCAGTATTTT,CASRSGGALITDTQYF
NA,NA,TRBJ2-5,TRBV12-3/TRBV12-4,TGTGCCAGCACTAAATCCCCTACTAGCCTAGAGACCCAGTACTTC,CASTKSPTSLETQYF
NA,many,TRBJ1-1,TRBV20-1,TGCAGTGCTAGACAGATGAACACTGAAGCTTTCTTT,CSARQMNTEAFF
NA,many,TRBJ1-2,TRBV7-9,TGTGCCAGCAGCGCTGGGCGGGCTAACTATGGCTACACCTTC,CASSAGRANYGYTF
TRBD2,NA,TRBJ2-5,TRBV28,TGTGCCAGAAGTCCTCTTAGCACTAGCGGGAGCGCCGGGGGGAAGACCCAGTACTTC,CARSPLSTSGSAGGKTQYF
NA,many,TRBJ1-2,TRBV20-1,TGCAGTGCTAGTCTAATGGCGGATGGCTACACCTTC,CSASLMADGYTF
NA,NA,TRBJ1-1,TRBV27,TGTGCCAGCAGTATCCGACGCCTGTCTGAAGATTTCTTT,CASSIRRLSEDFF
NA,many,TRBJ2-2,TRBV10-2,TGCGCCAGCAGGGCGGGACCGGCCGGGGAGCTGTTTTTT,CASRAGPAGELFF
NA,many,TRBJ2-5,TRBV20-1,TGCAGTGCTAGGATGGGGTCGTCAGGGACCCAAGAGACCCAGTACTTC,CSARMGSSGTQETQYF
NA,many,TRBJ2-1,TRBV7-2,TGTGCCAGCAGCCCCCACCGGGATGAGCAGTTCTTC,CASSPHRDEQFF
NA,many,TRBJ1-2,TRBV30,TGTGCCTGGGGCTTGTCAACAAGTGGCTACACCTTC,CAWGLSTSGYTF
TRBD2,few,TRBJ2-1,TRBV6-1,TGTGCCAGTTCCCCGACTAGCGGAACCTACAATGAGCAGTTCTTC,CASSPTSGTYNEQFF
NA,many,TRBJ2-2,TRBV30,TGTGCCTGGAGGGGAGCGACGGACACCGGGGAGCTGTTTTTT,CAWRGATDTGELFF
NA,many,TRBJ1-1,TRBV18,TGTGCCAGCTCACCGCCGGAATCTAGGGGTACGGCTTTCTTT,CASSPPESRGTAFF
NA,many,TRBJ1-2,TRBV6-1,TGTGCCAGCAGGGGGTACGGAGAGTCTAATGGCTACACCTTC,CASRGYGESNGYTF
TRBD1,few,TRBJ2-7,TRBV5-4,TGTGCCAGCAGCTTGGCAAGGGGGCATAAGGGTACCTACGAGCAGTACTTC,CASSLARGHKGTYEQYF
NA,many,TRBJ2-4,TRBV19,TGTGCCAGTAGTGACTCTAAAGGAAACATTCAGTACTTC,CASSDSKGNIQYF
NA,many,TRBJ1-1,TRBV7-9,TGTGCCAGCAGTCGCGGGGGGACTGAAGCTTTCTTT,CASSRGGTEAFF
NA,many,TRBJ2-7,TRBV20-1,TGCAGTGCTAGAGGGACGGACATCTCCTACGAGCAGTACTTC,CSARGTDISYEQYF